A single sample is the source of the 10 T cell receptor beta chains below, sequenced in a study of CD8+ T cells in alopecia areata. As the sequencing template, cDNA was produced by extracting RNA and reverse transcribing it. The repertoire was sequenced with immunoSEQ multiplex PCR; TCRdb's copy has only in-frame clones and lacks some. There are 190,000 or so clones in the sample; 58% occur only once, and 5.5% to 6% lies in the top ten. Indicated treatment: oral pan-JAK inhibitor, 5-10 mg twice daily. The source was CD4+ T cells sorted from blood, collected at week 24, from a patient treated with tofacitinib. Every receptor here comes from a human donor with alopecia areata.

The CDR3 nucleotides read TGTGCCAGCAGCCGGGACAGGGGTTCACCCCTCCACTTT. Translation: CASSRDRGSPLHF. The rearrangement uses TRBV27 and TRBJ1-6, with 10 bases that match TRBD1. Germline V gene sequence: CDR1 MNHEY, CDR2 SMNVEV (reference sequence). Trimming took 6 bases from V and 9 from J; bases not matched to a gene: 2. This CDR3 is 13 amino acids long.

This chain connects TRBV5-1 to TRBJ2-5; 7 bases agree with TRBD1. V lost 4 bases and J lost 3; bases outside the gene matches: 6. CDR1 and CDR2 (germline): SGHRS, YFSETQ. CDR3 length equals 14 residues. The CDR3 bases are TGCGCCAGCAGCCCCGGACAGGAAGAAGAGACCCAGTACTTC. Amino acid sequence: CASSPGQEEETQYF.

The sample holds one count of this clone. CDR3: CATSRGDRDSDEQFF. In DNA, the CDR3 is TGTGCCACCAGCAGGGGGGACAGGGATTCGGATGAGCAGTTCTTC. The V gene is TRBV15, the J gene TRBJ2-1; 9 bases agree with TRBD1. Losses at the gene ends were 3 bases for V and 8 bases for J; bases not matched to a gene: 8. Looked up from germline, CDR1 is LNHNV and CDR2 is YYDKDF (reference sequence). The CDR3 is 15 residues long.

The sample holds one count of this clone. The chain has TRBV29-1 and TRBJ2-5; the match to TRBD1 covers 7 bases. CDR1 and CDR2 (germline): SQVTM, ANQGSEA. The CDR3 length is 15 residues. The junction had 13 bases not matched to a gene; V was cut back by 4 bases and J by 5 bases. In DNA, the CDR3 is TGCAGCGTTGGTGGCCCGGGACAGCCCGAGGAGACCCAGTACTTC. This codes for CSVGGPGQPEETQYF.

The rearrangement joins TRBV29-1 to TRBJ1-4; a possible D gene is TRBD1 (5 bases). Trimming stripped 4 bases from V and 7 bases from J, with 16 bases between. This CDR3 region has 14 residues. From germline, CDR1 is SQVTM and CDR2 ANQGSEA. For the CDR3, the DNA is TGCAGCGTTGCCGAGCGGACATTTCCTGAAAAACTGTTTTTT. It is translated as CSVAERTFPEKLFF. Variable domain in full (rest from reference TRBV29-1 and TRBJ1-4): SAVISQKPSRDICQRGTSLTIQCQVDSQVTMMFWYRQQPGQSLTLIATANQGSEATYESGFVIDKFPISRPNLTFSTLTVSNMSPEDSSIYLCSVAERTFPEKLFFGSGTQLSVL.

The chain is built from TRBV9 and TRBJ2-3, with TRBD1 matching over 9 bases. The J segment lost 2 bases and the V segment lost 8 bases, leaving 6 bases of the junction unmatched. In germline, CDR1 is SGDLS, CDR2 YYNGEE. This CDR3 has 14 amino acids. CDR3 sequence reads: CASSGTGNTDTQYF. The CDR3 DNA sequence: TGTGCCAGTTCGGGGACAGGGAACACAGATACGCAGTATTTT. Full variable domain (missing parts from reference TRBV9 and TRBJ2-3): DSGVTQTPKHLITATGQRVTLRCSPRSGDLSVYWYQQSLDQGLQFLIQYYNGEERAKGNILERFSAQQFPDLHSELNLSSLELGDSALYFCASSGTGNTDTQYFGPGTRLTVL.

This clone came up a few times. This CDR3 is CSADWENEQFF. CDR3 coding DNA: TGCAGTGCTGATTGGGAAAATGAGCAGTTCTTC. The rearrangement joins TRBV20-1 to TRBJ2-1, with D uncertain. The germline V gene has CDR1 DFQATT and CDR2 SNEGSKA (reference sequence). The CDR3 spans 11 residues. Trimming removed 5 bases at V and 7 bases at J, with 9 bases between.

J is TRBJ2-4 and V is TRBV27; possibly TRBD1 or TRBD2 for D (5 bases each). This CDR3 has 15 amino acids. The V gene lost 6 bases and the J gene lost 6 bases, with 18 bases spanning the gap. Looked up from germline, CDR1 is MNHEY and CDR2 is SMNVEV (reference sequence). The CDR3: CASSPSGTPGNIQYF. The CDR3 nucleotides read TGTGCCAGCAGCCCAAGTGGGACCCCCGGAAACATTCAGTACTTC.

Points on this clone: Compared with germline, one end of the junction differs, possibly owing to a read error. The chain is built from TRBV10-3 and TRBJ1-6; D gene uncertain. Germline V gene sequence: CDR1 ENHRY, CDR2 SYGVKD. This CDR3 is built from 12 residues. This chain's CDR3 is CASSPANSPLHF. DNA of the CDR3: TGTGCCAGCAGTCCGGCCAATTCACCCCTCCACTTT.

A few counts support this clone. This chain's CDR3 is CASRILPGPEETQYF. In nucleotides, the CDR3 is TGTGCCAGCAGGATCCTCCCAGGGCCAGAAGAGACCCAGTACTTC. The V and J genes are TRBV2 and TRBJ2-5; D may be TRBD1 (5 bases). Germline CDR1 and CDR2: SNHLY and FYNNEI. The CDR3 totals 15 residues. Trimming took 6 bases from V and 3 from J, leaving 17 bases between them.